Following are 10 T cell receptor beta chains from one sample sequenced in a study of PD-L1 blockade in urothelial cancer. The time point is: peripheral blood 6 weeks after treatment start. The assay was immunoSEQ multiplex PCR, and TCRdb's table has in-frame clones only and misses some. The table shows around 33,000 clones, with nearly 90% occurring only once. Specimen: PBMCs, collected around atezolizumab (anti-PD-L1) treatment. All receptors derive from a man aged 80 or over with urothelial cancer.

This chain uses TRBV11-2 with TRBJ1-2, with D possibly being TRBD1 (5 bases). The germline CDR1 and CDR2 sequences are SGHAT and FQNNGV. V lost 0 bases, J lost 4 bases, and 15 bases lay in between. CDR3 size: 16 residues. CDR3 sequence (DNA): TGTGCCAGCAGCTTAGATTTTTCAGGGCCCCTCTATGGCTACACCTTC. Protein product: CASSLDFSGPLYGYTF.

The gene calls are TRBV27 and TRBJ1-5; D is perhaps TRBD1 (5 bases). Trimming shortened V by 8 bases and J by 6 bases, and 20 bases separated the two germline ends. CDR1 is MNHEY and CDR2 is SMNVEV in the germline V gene (reference sequence). CDR3 length: 15 amino acids. This CDR3 reads CASRELRGLGQPQHF. The CDR3 bases are TGTGCCAGCCGTGAGCTTAGGGGTTTGGGTCAGCCCCAGCATTTT.

The V and J genes are TRBV9 and TRBJ2-7; 14 positions match TRBD2. The CDR3 has 17 residues. The J segment lost 0 bases and the V segment lost 3 bases, leaving 5 bases of the junction unmatched. Per the germline V gene, CDR1 is SGDLS and CDR2 is YYNGEE. CDR3 in amino acids: CASSEGLAGALSYEQYF. In DNA form, the CDR3 reads TGTGCCAGCAGCGAGGGACTAGCGGGGGCCCTCTCCTACGAGCAGTACTTC.

V is TRBV7-2 and J is TRBJ2-7, with TRBD1 matching over 7 bases. This CDR3 has 14 amino acids. In germline, CDR1 is SGHTA, CDR2 FQGNSA. The ends lost 5 bases at V and 4 bases at J; junction bases unmatched: 8. Here the CDR3 DNA reads TGTGCCAGCAGCACGAGGACAGGAGAGTACGAGCAGTACTTC. Protein sequence: CASSTRTGEYEQYF.

This chain joins TRBV28 and TRBJ2-7, with D perhaps TRBD1 (6 bases). Trimming removed 1 base at V and 7 bases at J, with 14 bases between. The CDR3 extends over 14 amino acids. The V gene's germline CDR1 is MDHEN and CDR2 SYDVKM. CDR3 residues: CASSLSPTGNEQYF. CDR3 nucleotide sequence: TGTGCCAGCAGTTTATCCCCGACAGGTAATGAGCAGTACTTC.

The chain is built from TRBV25-1 and TRBJ2-5; 7 bases align to TRBD1. The V and J ends lost 6 bases and 0 bases, in that order; junction bases with no gene match: 4. The CDR3 loop spans 14 amino acids. The germline gives CDR1 MGHDK, CDR2 SYGVNS. The CDR3 bases are TGTGCCAGCAGCGGTACAGGGGACCAAGAGACCCAGTACTTC. It codes for CASSGTGDQETQYF.

The chain uses TRBV7-6 and TRBJ2-1; a weak D match, TRBD2 (5 bases). Trimming left V 4 bases short and J 8 bases short, with 21 bases between. The CDR3 covers 16 residues. Germline-derived CDR1 and CDR2 are SGHVS and FNYEAQ. The CDR3 nucleotides are TGTGCCAGCAGCTACTCACTAGGGAACGTTGACCATGAGCAGTTCTTC. Protein: CASSYSLGNVDHEQFF.

This rearrangement joins TRBV29-1 to TRBJ2-1; the match to TRBD2 covers 7 bases. The CDR3 is made up of 13 amino acids. The germline V gene has CDR1 SQVTM and CDR2 ANQGSEA. Trimming cost V 6 bases and J 9 bases; bases outside gene matches: 11. The CDR3 loop is CSVAFRLAPEQFF. In DNA form, the CDR3 reads TGCAGCGTGGCTTTCAGACTAGCACCTGAGCAGTTCTTC.

The chain links TRBV10-3 to TRBJ2-1, with TRBD2 matching over 9 bases. The CDR3 runs to 16 residues. V dropped 0 bases and J dropped 12; count of bases not matched to a gene: 12. Germline CDR1 and CDR2: ENHRY and SYGVKD. CDR3 amino acids: CAISESASGTPVRQFF. CDR3 DNA sequence: TGTGCCATCAGTGAGTCGGCTAGCGGGACTCCGGTCAGGCAGTTCTTC.

This sequence joins TRBV5-1 and TRBJ2-7, with D maybe TRBD2 (6 bases). Germline CDR1 and CDR2: SGHRS and YFSETQ. V was clipped by 2 bases and J by 7 bases, with 13 bases between them. The CDR3 is 13 residues long. The CDR3 protein is CASSFSRAGEQYF. For the CDR3, the DNA is TGCGCCAGCAGCTTTAGCCGGGCGGGGGAGCAGTACTTC.